Below are 25 T cell receptor beta chains sequenced from a single sample in a study of neurological immune-mediated disorders. MiXCR, applied by TCRdb to the 5' RACE reads, yields one record per CDR3 protein. This repertoire shows some 48,000 distinct CDR3 sequences, around a tenth found once; its top ten account for about 20%. The source material was PBMCs. Receptors were obtained from a woman in her 40s with HTLV-1-associated myelopathy (HAM/TSP).

This clonotype occurred many times. This sequence joins TRBV25-1 and TRBJ2-5; D is unresolved. The V end lost 3 bases, the J end lost 4 bases, and 9 bases lay between the germline ends. CDR3 size: 13 residues. Per the germline V gene, CDR1 is MGHDK and CDR2 is SYGVNS. The DNA of the CDR3 is TGTGCCAGCAGTGATCTAGGTACAGAGACCCAGTACTTC. Encoded protein: CASSDLGTETQYF. The full variable domain, with the rest looked up from reference TRBV25-1 and TRBJ2-5, is EADIYQTPRYLVIGTGKKITLECSQTMGHDKMYWYQQDPGMELHLIHYSYGVNSTEKGDLSSESTVSRIRTEHFPLTLESARPSHTSQYLCASSDLGTETQYFGPGTRLLVL.

This clonotype was counted ten times or more. The V gene is TRBV24-1, the J gene TRBJ2-7; the D call may be TRBD1 or TRBD2 (5 bases each). The CDR3 runs 16 residues. Trimming shortened V by 2 bases and J by 1 base, and 14 bases separated the two germline ends. The germline V gene encodes CDR1 KGHDR and CDR2 SFDVKD. CDR3 amino acids: CATSDSRDGYSYEQYF. CDR3 in DNA: TGTGCCACCAGTGATTCCCGGGACGGGTATTCCTACGAGCAGTACTTC.

This clonotype was observed at least ten times. The chain is built from TRBV29-1 and TRBJ1-1; unclear D gene. The CDR3 has 13 residues. V lost 4 bases to trimming and J lost 1 base, with 10 bases between them. Germline V gene sequence: CDR1 SQVTM, CDR2 ANQGSEA. Written as DNA, the CDR3 is TGCAGCGTTGCGTCCGGGAAGAACACTGAAGCTTTCTTT. Translating it yields CSVASGKNTEAFF.

V usage is TRBV7-6 and J usage is TRBJ2-2; 11 bases agree with TRBD2. The V and J ends lost 5 bases and 2 bases, in that order; junction bases with no gene match: 7. CDR1 and CDR2 (germline): SGHVS, FNYEAQ. The CDR3 runs 17 residues. The CDR3 loop reads CASSALAGGGNTGELFF. DNA for the CDR3: TGTGCCAGCAGCGCCTTAGCGGGAGGGGGAAACACCGGGGAGCTGTTTTTT.

This clonotype was counted at least ten times. The chain has TRBV24-1 and TRBJ2-3; D is uncertain. Germline lookup yields CDR1 KGHDR and CDR2 SFDVKD. Trimming stripped 3 bases from V and 0 bases from J, with 9 bases between. The CDR3 extends over 15 amino acids. The CDR3 protein is CATSDHKTSTDTQYF. Written as DNA, the CDR3 is TGTGCCACCAGTGATCACAAGACTAGCACAGATACGCAGTATTTT.

This clonotype was counted ten times or more. V and J are TRBV9 and TRBJ2-2; D is unresolved. Trimming left V 5 bases short and J 5 bases short, with 7 bases between. The CDR3 sequence is 12 residues long. Germline CDR1 is SGDLS and CDR2 is YYNGEE. CDR3 residues: CASSAYTGELFF. For the CDR3, the DNA is TGTGCCAGCAGTGCTTATACCGGGGAGCTGTTTTTT.

This clonotype was seen at least ten times. V is TRBV4-1 and J is TRBJ2-1; 15 bases match TRBD2. CDR3 size: 19 residues. Germline V gene sequence: CDR1 MGHRA, CDR2 YSYEKL. Unmatched junction bases numbered 15, after V lost 3 bases and J lost 9 bases. The CDR3 loop reads CASSHPPRGLAGGTGEQFF. The CDR3 DNA reads TGCGCCAGCAGCCACCCCCCGCGGGGACTAGCGGGGGGAACAGGTGAGCAGTTCTTC.

This clonotype was recorded many times. The rearrangement joins TRBV4-1 to TRBJ2-3; TRBD2 matches at 10 bases. From germline, CDR1 is MGHRA and CDR2 YSYEKL. V lost 0 bases, J lost 6 bases, and 6 bases stayed unmatched. The CDR3 has 16 amino acids. The CDR3 region is CASSQDERGGWDTQYF. CDR3 in DNA: TGCGCCAGCAGCCAAGACGAGCGGGGGGGTTGGGATACGCAGTATTTT.

This clonotype was counted many times. V and J are TRBV5-6 and TRBJ2-3, with TRBD2 matching over 9 bases. Losses at the gene ends were 3 bases for V and 1 base for J; bases not matched to a gene: 9. The CDR3 is 17 residues long. The germline V gene encodes CDR1 SGHDT and CDR2 YYEEEE. CDR3 DNA sequence: TGTGCCAGCAGCTGGAGACTAGCGGTTACGGGCACAGATACGCAGTATTTT. As protein: CASSWRLAVTGTDTQYF.

This clonotype was detected many times. The chain recombines TRBV27 with TRBJ1-6; D uncertain. This CDR3 has 14 amino acids. CDR1 is MNHEY, CDR2 SMNVEV, per germline (reference sequence). V was pared by 6 bases and J by 3 bases, with 9 bases between. Here the CDR3 DNA reads TGTGCCAGCAGGAGGACCAACTATAATTCACCCCTCCACTTT. Translating it yields CASRRTNYNSPLHF.

This clonotype came up many times. The V gene is TRBV5-1, the J gene TRBJ2-3; D unclear. Germline values: CDR1 SGHRS, CDR2 YFSETQ. CDR3 length equals 12 residues. V lost 5 bases to trimming and J lost 6 bases, with 10 bases between them. The CDR3 sequence is CASSINVDTQYF. For the CDR3, the DNA is TGCGCCAGCAGTATAAACGTGGATACGCAGTATTTT.

This clonotype appeared many times. J is TRBJ1-1 and V is TRBV5-1, with 8 bases identical to TRBD1. This CDR3 is built from 16 residues. J was trimmed by 0 bases and V by 4 bases; bases with no gene match: 8. The V gene's germline CDR1 is SGHRS and CDR2 YFSETQ. CDR3 protein: CASSTNRGFMNTEAFF. DNA for the CDR3: TGCGCCAGCAGCACCAACAGGGGGTTCATGAACACTGAAGCTTTCTTT.

This clonotype appeared many times. The V and J genes are TRBV25-1 and TRBJ2-5; D gene uncertain. V lost 4 bases and J lost 3, with 15 bases in between. The CDR3 totals 15 residues. Germline CDR1 and CDR2: MGHDK and SYGVNS. The chain's CDR3 is CASSVPGQREETQYF. CDR3 bases: TGTGCCAGCAGTGTCCCCGGTCAGCGCGAAGAGACCCAGTACTTC.

This clonotype was observed many times. The chain joins TRBV10-3 to TRBJ2-7, with D hard to call. V shed 3 bases and J shed 2 bases, with 14 bases lying between them. Germline V CDR1 and CDR2: ENHRY, SYGVKD. The CDR3 covers 15 residues. The CDR3: CAISDLADRPYEQYF. The CDR3 DNA reads TGTGCCATCAGTGATTTAGCCGACCGTCCCTACGAGCAGTACTTC.

The rearrangement joins TRBV3-1 to TRBJ1-2; TRBD1 aligns across 8 bases. Germline V gene sequence: CDR1 LGHDT, CDR2 YNNKEL (reference sequence). CDR3 length equals 13 residues. J was trimmed by 5 bases and V by 4 bases; bases with no gene match: 3. The CDR3 is CASSLTGVYGYTF. In nucleotides, the CDR3 is TGTGCCAGCAGCCTGACAGGGGTTTATGGCTACACCTTC.

The V call is TRBV9, the J call TRBJ2-2; D is unclear. The CDR3 extends over 13 amino acids. Per germline, CDR1 SGDLS and CDR2 YYNGEE. V was pared by 3 bases and J by 5 bases, with 8 bases between. Here the CDR3 reads CASSGFITGELFF. CDR3 DNA: TGTGCCAGCAGCGGATTCATAACCGGGGAGCTGTTTTTT.

This clonotype has ten or more counts. J is TRBJ2-3 and V is TRBV15; 8 bases fit TRBD1. CDR3 size: 15 residues. J gave up 5 bases and V 3 bases, and 7 bases lay outside the gene matches. Per germline, CDR1 LNHNV and CDR2 YYDKDF (reference sequence). CDR3 in DNA: TGTGCCACCAGCAGTTTGACAGGGGTCGGAGATACGCAGTATTTT. This sequence encodes CATSSLTGVGDTQYF.

This clonotype came up many times. The chain combines TRBV25-1 with TRBJ2-5; D not resolved. Per germline, CDR1 MGHDK and CDR2 SYGVNS. Trimming removed 4 bases at V and 5 bases at J, with 11 bases between. CDR3 length: 13 amino acids. In DNA, the CDR3 is TGTGCCAGCAGTGTGGACCCGCTGGAGACCCAGTACTTC. Amino acids: CASSVDPLETQYF.

This clonotype appeared many times. This sequence joins TRBV11-3 and TRBJ2-5, with a possible D match to TRBD2 (6 bases). This CDR3 comprises 14 residues. Per the germline V gene, CDR1 is SGHNT and CDR2 is YENEEA. V shed 3 bases and J shed 2 bases, with 10 bases lying between them. The DNA of the CDR3 is TGTGCCAGCAGCTTGCGGGAATCGCAAGAGACCCAGTACTTC. It encodes CASSLRESQETQYF.

This CDR3 reads CASSQEGQASYEQYF. The CDR3 nucleotides read TGTGCCAGCAGCCAAGAGGGACAGGCCTCCTACGAGCAGTACTTC. The chain combines TRBV4-2 with TRBJ2-7, with 8 positions matching TRBD1. V trimming: 0 bases; J trimming: 0 bases; junction bases outside the gene matches: 1. The CDR3 covers 15 residues. Germline V gene lookup returns CDR1 LGHNA and CDR2 YNFKEQ.

This clonotype was counted ten times or more. The chain joins TRBV5-1 to TRBJ2-3; D is ambiguous. Germline V lookup: CDR1 SGHRS, CDR2 YFSETQ. V was pared by 3 bases and J by 4 bases, with 12 bases between. CDR3 length equals 14 residues. The CDR3 DNA reads TGCGCCAGCAGCTGGGCCCCCCGCCCAGATACGCAGTATTTT. This translates into CASSWAPRPDTQYF.

This clonotype was seen at least ten times. CDR3 nucleotide sequence: TGTGCCAGCAGTGAAAATGGGTGGGGGCCCACCGGGGAGCTGTTTTTT. Protein: CASSENGWGPTGELFF. The V call is TRBV2, the J call TRBJ2-2; a weak D match, TRBD1 (6 bases). The CDR3 is 16 amino acids. The germline V and J ends were trimmed by 2 bases and 4 bases, with 14 bases remaining between them. Looked up from germline, CDR1 is SNHLY and CDR2 is FYNNEI.

This clonotype was counted ten times or more. The V gene is TRBV4-2, the J gene TRBJ2-7, with TRBD1 matching over 11 bases. Trimming cost V 2 bases and J 3 bases; bases outside gene matches: 6. The CDR3 is made up of 16 amino acids. Germline values: CDR1 LGHNA, CDR2 YNFKEQ. The DNA for the CDR3 is TGTGCCAGCAGCCAACCTCCGGGACAGGGGGTCTACGAGCAGTACTTC. This gives the protein CASSQPPGQGVYEQYF.

This clonotype appeared many times. The V and J genes are TRBV7-2 and TRBJ2-3, with a possible D match to TRBD2 (6 bases). Germline CDR1 and CDR2: SGHTA and FQGNSA. Trimming cost V 3 bases and J 11 bases, with 21 bases left between them. The CDR3 has 15 residues. The CDR3 nucleotides are TGTGCCAGCAGCTTGACTAGGGCCCCAAGGATCGAGCAGTATTTT. It yields the protein CASSLTRAPRIEQYF.

This clonotype was recorded many times. The chain joins TRBV5-6 to TRBJ1-3; 7 bases map to TRBD1. The CDR3 extends over 17 amino acids. V lost 3 bases and J lost 0; bases outside the gene matches: 9. Germline lookup yields CDR1 SGHDT and CDR2 YYEEEE. CDR3: CASSWNPGQNSGNTIYF. The DNA for the CDR3 is TGTGCCAGCAGCTGGAATCCGGGACAGAACTCTGGAAACACCATATATTTT. The variable domain in full, completed from reference TRBV5-6 and TRBJ1-3, reads DAGVTQSPTHLIKTRGQQVTLRCSPKSGHDTVSWYQQALGQGPQFIFQYYEEEERQRGNFPDRFSGHQFPNYSSELNVNALLLGDSALYLCASSWNPGQNSGNTIYFGEGSWLTVV.